This entry is about one T cell receptor (beta chain). At least ten counts were recorded for this clonotype. Its antigen is still unknown. Within one base of it there is no much larger clone, and no base qualities were kept. CDR1 and CDR2 are read off the germline V gene as MNHEY and SVGAGI. Including the terminal cysteine and phenylalanine, the CDR3 comprises 12 residues. Of all the DNA, just the CDR3 is kept, 36 bases in frame from base 1. The V and J ends are trimmed by 7 bases and 1 base, leaving 5 bases between them. This sample was included in a study of response to subunit inactivated influenza vaccine (dated by TCRdb to 2016 to 2019). With respect to the entire study: Deep quantitative profiling of the T cell receptor repertoire was used in the study to follow responses to a trivalent subunit inactivated influenza vaccine. The paper's findings and limits, for the study overall: The authors proposed that each seasonal influenza vaccination may bring in only a limited number of new T cells.

The method was RT-PCR. Sequencing took place on an Illumina HiSeq 2500. TCRdb itself trimmed the public reads at Q25 with fastp, ran MiXCR and retained productive beta chains. Identical CDR3 proteins give one entry, which carries the most common genes and DNA. This sample gives approximately 250,000 distinct CDR3 sequences in total; 12% of them show up just once. The biggest ten clones account for roughly 7.7% of the sample. The chain uses TRBV6-5 and TRBJ2-4; the D gene is perhaps TRBD1, from 5 matching bases. This sample comprised non-naive T cells sorted from PBMCs, obtained 14 days before vaccination. The intended sense of this specimen's cell subset or site label: memory T cell fraction. The origin of this receptor is a man in his forties or fifties who received an inactivated influenza vaccine. Donor details come from another sample of the same person, matched by shared clones. The CDR3 has the sequence CASKGAKNIQYF. The sequence in DNA is TGTGCCAGCAAGGGGGCCAAAAACATTCAGTACTTC.